Reported below is one TCR beta chain. V lost 3 bases, J lost 3 bases, and 4 bases stayed unmatched. The CDR3 covers 15 residues. CDR1 and CDR2 (germline): SGHDT, YYEEEE. The data were taken from a study of blood T cell repertoires in COVID-19. At the level of the study: Samples representing acute and convalescent COVID-19 were sourced from the United States, Italy and Spain. In each case, the material was cDNA or gDNA derived from T cells, B-cell-depleted T cells, or PBMCs.

In the original analysis: Estimated nucleated cell counts came from reference gene primer amplification. Libraries were prepared by immunoSEQ multiplex PCR; TCRdb keeps only in-frame clonotypes and omits some of them. V and J calls plus clone size are reproduced from that table; the DNA served to infer D and trimming. The sample has about 48,000 clones; 65% to 85% are singletons. The material sequenced was peripheral blood. The chain uses TRBV5-6 and TRBJ1-5; 9 bases line up with TRBD1. This TCR was sampled from a human donor with active or convalescent COVID-19. The donor label of this sample is uncertain. The CDR3, as DNA: TGTGCCAGCAGCTCCCGGGACAGGGTCAATCAGCCCCAGCATTTT. Amino acids: CASSSRDRVNQPQHF. The full variable domain, its missing parts supplied by reference TRBV5-6 and TRBJ1-5, is DAGVTQSPTHLIKTRGQQVTLRCSPKSGHDTVSWYQQALGQGPQFIFQYYEEEERQRGNFPDRFSGHQFPNYSSELNVNALLLGDSALYLCASSSRDRVNQPQHFGDGTRLSIL.